One sample yielded the 8 T cell receptor beta chains listed below, sequenced in a study of CDR3 diversity in severe acne. TCRdb re-analysed the PCR reads in MiXCR, keeping a single row per CDR3 protein. The data hold approximately 90,000 distinct CDR3 sequences, with under 55% observed a single time. Sequenced: blood. These receptors all stem from a male donor with severe acne vulgaris.

The chain recombines TRBV7-2 with TRBJ2-5; no reliable D call. Trimming stripped 7 bases from V and 7 bases from J, with 16 bases between. CDR1 SGHTA and CDR2 FQGNSA come from the germline V gene. The CDR3 length is 13 residues. The CDR3 nucleotides are TGTGCCAGCACCCCCGCGGAAAGTGGGACCCAGTACTTC. This sequence encodes CASTPAESGTQYF.

J is TRBJ2-2 and V is TRBV9, with D unresolved. CDR3 length: 10 residues. Trimming removed 8 bases at V and 9 bases at J, with 8 bases between. The germline V gene encodes CDR1 SGDLS and CDR2 YYNGEE. CDR3 residues: CARGRRELFF. CDR3 nucleotides: TGTGCCAGAGGACGGCGGGAGCTGTTTTTT.

In regard to this clonotype: A read error may explain this, as a much larger clone is one base away. The chain combines TRBV5-1 with TRBJ2-3; TRBD1 matches at 7 bases. CDR1 and CDR2 from the germline V gene are SGHRS and YFSETQ. The CDR3 runs 15 residues. The CDR3 protein is CASSSRGLGTDTRYF. CDR3 in DNA: TGCGCCAGCAGCTCGAGGGGGCTTGGAACAGATACGCGGTATTTT. Complete variable domain (other parts from reference TRBV5-1 and TRBJ2-3): KAGVTQTPRYLIKTRGQQVTLSCSPISGHRSVSWYQQTPGQGLQFLFEYFSETQRNKGNFPGRFSGRQFSNSRSEMNVSTLELGDSALYLCASSSRGLGTDTRYFGPGTRLTVL.

In its sample, this clonotype was seen a few times. This sequence joins TRBV2 and TRBJ1-1; D might be TRBD1 (5 bases). The CDR3 consists of 14 residues. CDR1 and CDR2 (germline): SNHLY, FYNNEI. The CDR3 sequence: CAGRVSMGDTEAFF. The CDR3 DNA sequence: TGTGCGGGGAGGGTCTCTATGGGGGACACTGAAGCTTTCTTT.

The V and J genes are TRBV19 and TRBJ2-5; weak D call: TRBD1 (8 bases). There are 16 residues in the CDR3. The germline gives CDR1 LNHDA, CDR2 SQIVND (reference sequence). V gave up 3 bases and J gave up 9 bases, with 23 bases separating them. CDR3 in amino acids: CASSISGQGGRVAQYF. CDR3 in DNA: TGTGCCAGTAGTATTTCCGGACAGGGCGGGAGAGTCGCCCAGTACTTC.

The chain is built from TRBV9 and TRBJ1-1, with 10 positions matching TRBD1. Germline V gives CDR1 SGDLS, CDR2 YYNGEE. V shed 0 bases and J 4 bases; nucleotides not matched to a gene: 9. The length of the CDR3 is 17 residues. The CDR3 sequence: CASSVGTGGYSGTEAFF. As DNA, the CDR3 is TGTGCCAGCAGCGTAGGGACAGGGGGTTATTCAGGCACTGAAGCTTTCTTT.

The chain employs TRBV7-8 and TRBJ1-6, with D tentatively TRBD1 (6 bases). Germline loops: CDR1 SGHVS, CDR2 FQNEAQ. The CDR3 sequence is 15 residues long. Between the trimmed V and J ends, which lost 6 bases and 7 bases, there was a span of 16 bases. Written as DNA, the CDR3 is TGTGCCAGCAGGGGGGGGGACAAATCCAATTCACCCCTCCACTTT. Translating it yields CASRGGDKSNSPLHF.

The sample holds one count of this clonotype. The chain links TRBV27 to TRBJ1-3; the D gene is possibly TRBD1 (5 bases). The CDR3 consists of 15 residues. Germline V lookup: CDR1 MNHEY, CDR2 SMNVEV (reference sequence). V dropped 6 bases and J dropped 4 bases, with 16 bases sitting between them. The CDR3 nucleotides are TGTGCCAGCAGGGCAGGGCTGGAAGCAGGAAACACCATATATTTT. It yields the protein CASRAGLEAGNTIYF.